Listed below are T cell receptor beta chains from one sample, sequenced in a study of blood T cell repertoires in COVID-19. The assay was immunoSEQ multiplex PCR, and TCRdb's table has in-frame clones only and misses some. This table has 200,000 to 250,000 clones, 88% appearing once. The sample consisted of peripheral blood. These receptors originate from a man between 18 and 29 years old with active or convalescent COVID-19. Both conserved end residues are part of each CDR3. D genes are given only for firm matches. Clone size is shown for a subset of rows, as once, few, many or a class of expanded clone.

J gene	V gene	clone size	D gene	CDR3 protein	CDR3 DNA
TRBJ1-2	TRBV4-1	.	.	CASTEGEEHNYGYTF	TGCGCCAGCACAGAAGGGGAGGAACATAACTATGGCTACACCTTC
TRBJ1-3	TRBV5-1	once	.	CASSLEGGPRSGNTIYF	TGCGCCAGCAGCTTGGAGGGAGGACCGCGCTCTGGAAACACCATATATTTT
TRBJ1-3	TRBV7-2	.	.	CASSFRDTGGNTIYF	TGTGCCAGCAGCTTCCGGGACACCGGGGGGAACACCATATATTTT
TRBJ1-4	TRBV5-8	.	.	CASSVRGATNEKLFF	TGTGCCAGCAGCGTCCGGGGAGCAACTAATGAAAAACTGTTTTTT
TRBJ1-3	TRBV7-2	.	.	CASSLDTAGSGNTIYF	TGTGCCAGCAGCTTGGACACGGCCGGCTCTGGAAACACCATATATTTT
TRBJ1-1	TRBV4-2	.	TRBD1	CASSQVGTGGVPEAFF	TGTGCCAGCAGCCAAGTCGGGACAGGGGGTGTCCCTGAAGCTTTCTTT
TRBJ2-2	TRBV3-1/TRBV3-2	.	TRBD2	CASRGLAGTTGELFF	TGTGCCAGCAGGGGACTAGCGGGAACCACCGGGGAGCTGTTTTTT
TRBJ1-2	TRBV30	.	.	CAWSVFGTRGGGDTF	TGTGCCTGGAGTGTGTTTGGGACCAGGGGAGGGGGAGACACCTTC
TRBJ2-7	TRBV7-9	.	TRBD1	CASSNRQGYEQYF	TGTGCCAGCAGCAACCGACAGGGCTACGAGCAGTACTTC
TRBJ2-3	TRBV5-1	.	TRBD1	CASRQGEYTDTQYF	TGCGCCAGCAGGCAGGGGGAATACACAGATACGCAGTATTTT
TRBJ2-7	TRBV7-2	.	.	CASSFDQAPLGEQYF	TGTGCCAGCAGCTTCGACCAGGCCCCCCTCGGAGAGCAGTACTTC
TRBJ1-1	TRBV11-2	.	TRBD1	CASSSYQGERTEAFF	TGTGCCAGCAGCTCCTATCAGGGGGAAAGGACTGAAGCTTTCTTT
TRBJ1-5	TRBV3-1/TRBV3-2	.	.	CASSQDLEVQPQHF	TGTGCCAGCAGCCAAGATCTTGAGGTTCAGCCCCAGCATTTT
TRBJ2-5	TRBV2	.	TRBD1	CASRQGRETQYF	TGTGCCAGCAGACAGGGGCGAGAGACCCAGTACTTC
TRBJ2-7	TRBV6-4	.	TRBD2	CASSDFALWASGRWRSEQYF	TGTGCCAGCAGTGACTTTGCCCTTTGGGCTAGCGGGAGATGGCGATCCGAGCAGTACTTC
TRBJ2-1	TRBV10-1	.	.	CASSVTWGGNEQFF	TGCGCCAGCAGTGTCACCTGGGGCGGTAATGAGCAGTTCTTC
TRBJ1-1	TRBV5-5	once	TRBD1	CASSQGAMTEAFF	TGTGCCAGCAGCCAGGGGGCGATGACTGAAGCTTTCTTT
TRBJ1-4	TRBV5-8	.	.	CASSRDRTNEKLFF	TGTGCCAGCAGCCGCGACAGAACTAATGAAAAACTGTTTTTT
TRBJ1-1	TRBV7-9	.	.	CASSPRMGHKNTEAFF	TGTGCCAGCAGCCCGCGCATGGGACACAAGAACACTGAAGCTTTCTTT
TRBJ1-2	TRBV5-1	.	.	CASSLDSVSGYTF	TGCGCCAGCAGCTTGGATTCAGTCAGTGGCTACACCTTC
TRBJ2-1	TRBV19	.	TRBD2	CASSILAGTGDNEQFF	TGTGCCAGTAGTATATTAGCGGGAACTGGAGACAATGAGCAGTTCTTC
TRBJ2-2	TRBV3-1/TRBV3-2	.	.	CASSQDRLLNTGELFF	TGTGCCAGCAGCCAAGATCGACTCCTGAACACCGGGGAGCTGTTTTTT
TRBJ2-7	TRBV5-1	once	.	CASSSQGDEQYF	TGCGCCAGCAGCTCGCAGGGTGACGAGCAGTACTTC
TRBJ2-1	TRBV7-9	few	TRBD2	CASSETSGEQFF	TGTGCCAGCAGCGAGACTAGCGGTGAGCAGTTCTTC
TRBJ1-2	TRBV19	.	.	CASSRRRADYGYTF	TGTGCCAGTAGCCGGCGGAGAGCCGACTATGGCTACACCTTC
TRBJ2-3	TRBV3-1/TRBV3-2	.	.	CASTYLPPGELSDTQYF	TGTGCCAGCACCTACCTCCCCCCGGGGGAGCTGTCAGATACGCAGTATTTT
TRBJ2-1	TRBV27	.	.	CASSPGSIYNEQFF	TGTGCCAGCAGTCCGGGATCCATTTACAATGAGCAGTTCTTC
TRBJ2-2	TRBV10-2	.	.	CASRTWGDTGELFF	TGCGCCAGTAGAACTTGGGGAGACACCGGGGAGCTGTTTTTT
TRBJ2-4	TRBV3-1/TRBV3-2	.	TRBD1	CASSPPGQLAKNIQYF	TGTGCCAGCAGCCCGCCGGGACAGCTAGCCAAAAACATTCAGTACTTC
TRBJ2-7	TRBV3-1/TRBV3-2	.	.	CASSQVPFASYEQYF	TGTGCCAGCAGCCAAGTCCCTTTTGCGTCCTACGAGCAGTACTTC
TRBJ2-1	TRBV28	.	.	CASSYEGLTRYNEQFF	TGTGCCAGCAGCTACGAGGGACTTACCCGTTACAATGAGCAGTTCTTC
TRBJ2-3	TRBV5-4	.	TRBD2	CASSMRLAGGGDTQYF	TGTGCCAGCAGCATGAGACTAGCGGGAGGGGGAGATACGCAGTATTTT
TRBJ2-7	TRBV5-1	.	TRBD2	CASSQGLAGAYEQYF	TGCGCCAGCAGCCAAGGACTAGCGGGGGCCTACGAGCAGTACTTC
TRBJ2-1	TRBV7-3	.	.	CASSLTGGGGEQFF	TGTGCCAGCAGCTTAACTGGGGGTGGAGGGGAGCAGTTCTTC
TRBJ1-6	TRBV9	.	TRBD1	CASSVGGDRGTSPLHF	TGTGCCAGCAGCGTAGGAGGGGACAGGGGGACTTCACCCCTCCACTTT
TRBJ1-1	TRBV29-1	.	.	CSGGWGGAKGTEAFF	TGCAGCGGTGGTTGGGGGGGCGCGAAAGGCACTGAAGCTTTCTTT
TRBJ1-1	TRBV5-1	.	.	CASSLEPVSTEAFF	TGCGCCAGCAGCTTGGAGCCCGTTAGCACTGAAGCTTTCTTT